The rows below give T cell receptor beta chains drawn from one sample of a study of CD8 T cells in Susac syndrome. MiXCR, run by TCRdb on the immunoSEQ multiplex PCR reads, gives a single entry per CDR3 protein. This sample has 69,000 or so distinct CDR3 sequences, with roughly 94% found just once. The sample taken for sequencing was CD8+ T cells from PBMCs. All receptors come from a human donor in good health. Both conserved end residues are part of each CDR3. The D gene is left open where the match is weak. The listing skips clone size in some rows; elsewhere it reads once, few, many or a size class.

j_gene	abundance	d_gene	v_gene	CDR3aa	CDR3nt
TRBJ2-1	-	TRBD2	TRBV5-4	CASSLAQRGVPSSYNEQFF	TGTGCCAGCAGCTTAGCCCAGCGGGGGGTGCCGAGCTCCTACAATGAGCAGTTCTTC
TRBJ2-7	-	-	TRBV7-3	CASSDSGGEQYF	TGTGCCAGCAGCGACTCCGGGGGCGAGCAGTACTTC
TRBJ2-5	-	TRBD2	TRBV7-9	CASSNSGGETQYF	TGTGCCAGCAGCAATAGCGGGGGAGAGACCCAGTACTTC
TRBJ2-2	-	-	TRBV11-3	CASSPRGLSGELFF	TGTGCCAGCAGCCCCCGAGGTCTCTCCGGGGAGCTGTTTTTT
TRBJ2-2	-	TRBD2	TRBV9	CASSLLAGGDTGELFF	TGTGCCAGCAGCCTTTTAGCGGGGGGGGACACCGGGGAGCTGTTTTTT
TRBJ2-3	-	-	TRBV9	CASSVAGWRDTQYF	TGTGCCAGCAGCGTAGCAGGATGGAGAGATACGCAGTATTTT
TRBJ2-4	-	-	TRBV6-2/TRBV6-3	CASSYPTPAIQYF	TGTGCCAGCAGTTACCCCACTCCGGCCATTCAGTACTTC
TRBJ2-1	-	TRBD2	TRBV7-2	CASSLRLAGVSYNEQFF	TGTGCCAGCAGCTTAAGATTAGCGGGGGTCTCCTACAATGAGCAGTTCTTC
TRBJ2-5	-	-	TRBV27	CASSLSWQETQYF	TGTGCCAGCAGTTTAAGTTGGCAGGAGACCCAGTACTTC
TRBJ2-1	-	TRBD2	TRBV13	CASLERGSYNEQFF	TGTGCCAGCTTAGAGCGGGGGAGCTACAATGAGCAGTTCTTC
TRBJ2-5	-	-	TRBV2	CASSEPPEETQYF	TGTGCCAGCAGTGAACCCCCGGAAGAGACCCAGTACTTC
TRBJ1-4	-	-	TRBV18	CASSPMPGEATNEKLFF	TGTGCCAGCTCACCAATGCCAGGAGAGGCAACTAATGAAAAACTGTTTTTT
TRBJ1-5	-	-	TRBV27	CASSLLGTDQPQHF	TGTGCCAGCAGTTTATTGGGTACCGATCAGCCCCAGCATTTT
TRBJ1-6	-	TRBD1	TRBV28	CASSWGQGGSPLHF	TGTGCCAGTTCCTGGGGACAGGGGGGTTCACCCCTCCACTTT
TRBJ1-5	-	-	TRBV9	CASSVGRGNQPQHF	TGTGCCAGCAGCGTCGGGAGAGGGAATCAGCCCCAGCATTTT
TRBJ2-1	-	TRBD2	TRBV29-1	CSVDLTSGISYNEQFF	TGCAGCGTTGATTTGACTAGCGGGATTTCCTACAATGAGCAGTTCTTC
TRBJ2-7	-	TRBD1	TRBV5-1	CASSYGQGNEQYF	TGCGCCAGCAGCTACGGACAGGGCAACGAGCAGTACTTC
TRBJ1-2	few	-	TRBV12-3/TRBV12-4	CASSLGGYTF	TGTGCCAGCAGTTTGGGCGGCTACACCTTC
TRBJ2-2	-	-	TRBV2	CASSRRGNGELFF	TGTGCCAGCAGCCGACGGGGAAACGGGGAGCTGTTTTTT
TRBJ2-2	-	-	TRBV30	CAWTGVMGGELFF	TGTGCCTGGACAGGGGTAATGGGCGGGGAGCTGTTTTTT
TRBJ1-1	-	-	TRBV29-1	CSAEPHRGGANTEAFF	TGCAGCGCCGAGCCCCATAGAGGGGGGGCGAACACTGAAGCTTTCTTT
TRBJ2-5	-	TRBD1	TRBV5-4	CASGDRKETQYF	TGTGCCAGCGGGGACAGGAAAGAGACCCAGTACTTC
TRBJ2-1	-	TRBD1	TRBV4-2	CASSQYGTGPYNEQFF	TGTGCCAGCAGCCAATACGGGACAGGACCATACAATGAGCAGTTCTTC
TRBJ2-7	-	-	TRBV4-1	CASSRTGYYEQYF	TGCGCCAGCAGCCGTACAGGGTACTACGAGCAGTACTTC
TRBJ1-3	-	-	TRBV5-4	CASSLRSGNTIYF	TGTGCCAGCAGCCTGCGATCTGGAAACACCATATATTTT
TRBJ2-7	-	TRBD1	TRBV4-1	CASSQRDRGSDEQYF	TGCGCCAGCAGCCAACGGGACAGGGGATCTGACGAGCAGTACTTC